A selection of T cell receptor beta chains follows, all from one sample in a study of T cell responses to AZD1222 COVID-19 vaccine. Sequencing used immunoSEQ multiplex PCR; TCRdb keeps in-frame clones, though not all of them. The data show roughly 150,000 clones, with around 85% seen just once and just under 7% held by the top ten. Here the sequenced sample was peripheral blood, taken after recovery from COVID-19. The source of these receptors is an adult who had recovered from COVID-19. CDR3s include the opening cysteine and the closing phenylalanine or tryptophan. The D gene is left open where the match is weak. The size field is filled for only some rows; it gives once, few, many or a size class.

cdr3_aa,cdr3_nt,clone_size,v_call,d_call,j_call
CASSGSQGENTEAFF,TGTGCCAGCAGTGGTTCGCAGGGGGAGAACACTGAAGCTTTCTTT,.,TRBV25-1,TRBD1,TRBJ1-1
CASSLVVWGLAGVNEQFF,TGTGCCAGCAGCTTAGTGGTGTGGGGACTAGCGGGAGTTAATGAGCAGTTCTTC,.,TRBV7-2,TRBD2,TRBJ2-1
CAISDGTGGIQQETQYF,TGTGCCATCAGTGACGGGACAGGGGGCATACAGCAAGAGACCCAGTACTTC,.,TRBV10-3,TRBD1,TRBJ2-5
CASSPGQGRSGNTIYF,TGTGCCAGCTCACCGGGACAGGGTCGCTCTGGAAACACCATATATTTT,.,TRBV18,TRBD1,TRBJ1-3
CASRGDRAKNSPLHF,TGTGCCAGCAGGGGCGACAGGGCCAAGAATTCACCCCTCCACTTT,.,TRBV9,TRBD1,TRBJ1-6
CASTVWGAGYTF,TGTGCCAGTACCGTATGGGGGGCTGGCTACACCTTC,.,TRBV19,.,TRBJ1-2
CASSSGQYNEQFF,TGTGCCAGCAGCTCGGGACAGTACAATGAGCAGTTCTTC,.,TRBV7-9,TRBD1,TRBJ2-1
CASSIVGTEAFF,TGTGCCAGCAGCATAGTCGGGACTGAAGCTTTCTTT,.,TRBV7-9,.,TRBJ1-1
CASSLAGVSYGYTF,TGTGCCAGCAGTTTAGCAGGGGTGAGCTATGGCTACACCTTC,.,TRBV28,.,TRBJ1-2
CASSANRFPTEAFF,TGTGCCAGCAGTGCCAACAGGTTTCCCACTGAAGCTTTCTTT,.,TRBV27,.,TRBJ1-1
CASSARGGGELFF,TGTGCCAGCAGCGCAAGGGGTGGCGGGGAGCTGTTTTTT,.,TRBV9,.,TRBJ2-2
CASSFDRGRGAFF,TGTGCCAGCAGCTTCGACAGGGGGCGAGGAGCTTTCTTT,.,TRBV7-9,TRBD1,TRBJ1-1
CASSEGQGENEKLFF,TGTGCCAGCAGTGAGGGACAGGGGGAGAATGAAAAACTGTTTTTT,once,TRBV6-1,TRBD1,TRBJ1-4
CASSLDGVGTDTQYF,TGTGCCAGCAGCTTGGATGGGGTTGGCACAGATACGCAGTATTTT,.,TRBV5-4,.,TRBJ2-3
CASSPGPQGTEAFF,TGCGCCAGCAGCCCGGGACCCCAGGGCACTGAAGCTTTCTTT,.,TRBV5-1,.,TRBJ1-1
CASSQAASGYEQYF,TGTGCCAGCAGCCAAGCGGCTAGCGGGTACGAGCAGTACTTC,.,TRBV14,TRBD2,TRBJ2-7
CASSNRGVGDTEAFF,TGTGCCAGCAGCAATAGGGGTGTTGGTGACACTGAAGCTTTCTTT,.,TRBV7-9,.,TRBJ1-1
CASSQGQGGGNTIYF,TGTGCCAGCAGCCAGGGACAGGGGGGAGGAAACACCATATATTTT,.,TRBV7-2,TRBD1,TRBJ1-3
CASSPSRTTGNTIYF,TGTGCCAGCTCACCTTCTAGGACAACCGGAAACACCATATATTTT,.,TRBV18,.,TRBJ1-3
CASSPGTSGVYNEQFF,TGTGCCAGCAGCCCTGGGACTAGCGGAGTCTACAATGAGCAGTTCTTC,.,TRBV9,TRBD2,TRBJ2-1
CASSESRLSNGELFF,TGTGCCAGCAGTGAATCCCGGCTTTCGAACGGGGAGCTGTTTTTT,.,TRBV2,.,TRBJ2-2
CASSLTSSYSNQPQHF,TGTGCCAGCAGTCTCACGTCATCCTATAGCAATCAGCCCCAGCATTTT,.,TRBV27,.,TRBJ1-5
CASSSWQGGNQPQHF,TGTGCCAGTAGTTCCTGGCAGGGAGGAAATCAGCCCCAGCATTTT,.,TRBV19,.,TRBJ1-5
CASSLSRDGRGGYTF,TGTGCCAGCAGCTTGTCAAGGGACGGCCGAGGAGGCTACACCTTC,once,TRBV7-2,.,TRBJ1-2
CASSLTGGEETQYF,TGTGCCAGCAGTTTGACAGGGGGGGAGGAGACCCAGTACTTC,.,TRBV28,TRBD1,TRBJ2-5
CASSLQRALAGGRYEQYF,TGCGCCAGCAGCCTACAGAGAGCCCTAGCGGGGGGGAGGTACGAGCAGTACTTC,.,TRBV4-3,TRBD2,TRBJ2-7
CASSSDSGGVSNYGYTF,TGTGCCAGCAGCTCGGACAGCGGAGGAGTTTCTAACTATGGCTACACCTTC,.,TRBV7-8,.,TRBJ1-2
CASSFGNNNEQFF,TGTGCCAGCAGCTTCGGGAATAACAATGAGCAGTTCTTC,.,TRBV7-2,.,TRBJ2-1
CASSPWAVEMDTEAFF,TGTGCCAGCAGTCCCTGGGCAGTTGAGATGGACACTGAAGCTTTCTTT,.,TRBV27,.,TRBJ1-1
CASSEDTGELFF,TGTGCCAGCAGCGAGGACACCGGGGAGCTGTTTTTT,.,TRBV9,.,TRBJ2-2
CASSSLRVAATDTQYF,TGTGCCAGCAGTTCGCTCCGGGTAGCGGCCACAGATACGCAGTATTTT,.,TRBV27,.,TRBJ2-3
CASSLEQGLNYGYTF,TGTGCCAGCAGCTTGGAACAGGGGTTAAACTATGGCTACACCTTC,once,TRBV11-2,TRBD1,TRBJ1-2
CASSQTREKLFF,TGTGCCAGCAGCCAGACGAGAGAAAAACTGTTTTTT,.,TRBV28,.,TRBJ1-4
CASSPGQGNTQYF,TGTGCCAGCAGTCCGGGACAGGGGAATACGCAGTATTTT,few,TRBV12-3/TRBV12-4,TRBD1,TRBJ2-3
CATSDDRDTEAFF,TGTGCCACCAGTGATGACAGGGATACTGAAGCTTTCTTT,.,TRBV24-1,TRBD1,TRBJ1-1
CASSQTRGLIGYTF,TGTGCCAGTAGCCAGACCAGGGGTCTAATCGGCTACACCTTC,few,TRBV19,.,TRBJ1-2
CASSLLQRGPTGELFF,TGTGCCAGCAGCTTGCTGCAGCGGGGACCCACCGGGGAGCTGTTTTTT,.,TRBV5-6,TRBD2,TRBJ2-2
CASSFGQGHTDTQYF,TGTGCCAGCAGTTTCGGACAGGGGCACACAGATACGCAGTATTTT,.,TRBV28,TRBD1,TRBJ2-3
CASSRLAVDEQFF,TGTGCCAGCAGCCGACTAGCGGTGGATGAGCAGTTCTTC,.,TRBV6-5,TRBD2,TRBJ2-1
CASSPPYNSPLHF,TGTGCCAGCAGCCCCCCCTACAATTCACCCCTCCACTTT,.,TRBV7-2,.,TRBJ1-6
CASSLSLAGSYNEQFF,TGTGCCAGCAGCTTAAGCCTAGCGGGCTCCTACAATGAGCAGTTCTTC,few,TRBV7-9,TRBD2,TRBJ2-1
CASSTDRYQETQYF,TGTGCCAGTAGTACGGACAGATACCAAGAGACCCAGTACTTC,.,TRBV19,.,TRBJ2-5
CASSSGLAGVTDTQYF,TGTGCCAGCAGCTCCGGACTAGCGGGGGTCACAGATACGCAGTATTTT,.,TRBV5-4,TRBD2,TRBJ2-3
CASSLVGYGDTQYF,TGTGCCAGCAGCTTGGTAGGGTACGGAGATACGCAGTATTTT,.,TRBV5-6,.,TRBJ2-3
CASSDSSQGTQPQHF,TGTGCCAGCAGTGATTCTTCGCAGGGCACTCAGCCCCAGCATTTT,.,TRBV2,.,TRBJ1-5
CASSLVDFSVEQFF,TGTGCCAGCAGCTTGGTCGACTTCTCTGTTGAGCAGTTCTTC,.,TRBV7-9,.,TRBJ2-1
CASSHHPGLGTGELFF,TGCGCCAGCAGCCACCACCCGGGGCTCGGGACCGGGGAGCTGTTTTTT,.,TRBV4-1,.,TRBJ2-2
CASSLAGEGQPQHF,TGTGCCAGCAGCTTAGCGGGGGAAGGTCAGCCCCAGCATTTT,.,TRBV7-9,.,TRBJ1-5
CASSVGGASNYGYTF,TGTGCCAGCAGCGTAGGAGGGGCTTCCAACTATGGCTACACCTTC,.,TRBV9,.,TRBJ1-2
CASSLWTSGDRELFF,TGTGCCAGCAGCCTCTGGACTAGCGGCGACAGGGAGCTGTTTTTT,.,TRBV28,TRBD2,TRBJ2-2
CSVDDGRGYTF,TGCAGCGTTGACGACGGGCGCGGCTACACCTTC,.,TRBV29-1,.,TRBJ1-2
CASSQQGGSYNEQFF,TGCGCCAGCAGCCAACAGGGAGGGTCCTACAATGAGCAGTTCTTC,.,TRBV5-1,.,TRBJ2-1
CASSPINDGYTF,TGTGCCAGCTCTCCAATTAATGATGGCTACACCTTC,.,TRBV18,.,TRBJ1-2
CASSWSTYEQYF,TGTGCCAGCAGCTGGAGTACCTACGAGCAGTACTTC,.,TRBV3-1/TRBV3-2,.,TRBJ2-7